This T cell receptor (beta chain) was sequenced for a study of T cells in Graves' hyperthyroidism and ophthalmopathy. This clonotype was seen ten or more times. Germline V gene sequence: CDR1 SGHRS, CDR2 YFSETQ. The junction had 6 bases not matched to a gene; V was cut back by 2 bases and J by 4 bases. The CDR3 is made up of 15 amino acids. Researchers amplified the TCR beta CDR3 regions from RNA transcripts. HTBI primers drove first-round RT-PCR of the TCR CDR3. TCRdb ran MiXCR on the multiplex PCR reads and lists one entry per CDR3 protein. The repertoire holds about 320,000 distinct CDR3 sequences, with 16% as singletons. Absence of ophthalmopathy progression within 18 months defined stable Graves' hyperthyroidism.

Sequences were obtained from blood. The rearrangement joins TRBV5-1 to TRBJ2-7; TRBD1 matches 10 bases. The TCR comes from a man younger than 40 with Graves' hyperthyroidism. The chain's CDR3 is CASSFGTGDPYEQYF. The CDR3 DNA sequence: TGCGCCAGCAGCTTCGGGACAGGGGACCCATACGAGCAGTACTTC.